The source of this T cell receptor beta chain is a study of blood T cell repertoires in COVID-19. Turning to the study itself: Sources were T cells, B-cell-depleted T cells, or PBMCs; the material itself was cDNA or gDNA.

In germline, CDR1 is MNHEY, CDR2 SVGAGI. This CDR3 has 15 amino acids. The V gene lost 0 bases and the J gene lost 5 bases, with 8 bases spanning the gap. Method: immunoSEQ multiplex PCR; TCRdb's copy keeps in-frame clones and lacks some. Of roughly 220,000 clones in the sample, around nine tenths were seen once. Enrolled through a virtual design, the participants were between about 18 and 100 years of age and came from roughly 22 US areas. The sample taken for sequencing was PBMCs or T cells enriched from blood (not recorded which). The chain combines TRBV6-5 with TRBJ1-6; D is possibly TRBD1 (5 bases). The origin of this receptor is a woman in her fifties or sixties with acute COVID-19. CDR3 residues: CASSYSSGHNSPLHF. The CDR3 DNA is TGTGCCAGCAGTTACTCGTCAGGGCATAATTCACCCCTCCACTTT.